This section outlines one T cell receptor beta chain sequence together with its context. TCRdb keeps only in-frame clones here, not all; method: immunoSEQ multiplex PCR. Of 70,000 to 85,000 clones listed, approximately 86% are singletons. This sample stems from a study of blood T cell repertoires in COVID-19. The V gene end was trimmed by 6 bases and the J gene end by 4 bases; junction bases not matched to a gene: 5. This CDR3 is 13 amino acids long. Germline CDR1 reads MNHEY; CDR2 reads SMNVEV (reference sequence). This TCR came from a woman between 55 and 75 years old with acute or convalescent COVID-19. Sequencing input: peripheral blood. The gene calls are TRBV27 and TRBJ2-5, with TRBD1 matching 7 bases. In nucleotides, the CDR3 is TGTGCCAGCAGCAACAGGGGCGGAGAGACCCAGTACTTC. Residues: CASSNRGGETQYF.